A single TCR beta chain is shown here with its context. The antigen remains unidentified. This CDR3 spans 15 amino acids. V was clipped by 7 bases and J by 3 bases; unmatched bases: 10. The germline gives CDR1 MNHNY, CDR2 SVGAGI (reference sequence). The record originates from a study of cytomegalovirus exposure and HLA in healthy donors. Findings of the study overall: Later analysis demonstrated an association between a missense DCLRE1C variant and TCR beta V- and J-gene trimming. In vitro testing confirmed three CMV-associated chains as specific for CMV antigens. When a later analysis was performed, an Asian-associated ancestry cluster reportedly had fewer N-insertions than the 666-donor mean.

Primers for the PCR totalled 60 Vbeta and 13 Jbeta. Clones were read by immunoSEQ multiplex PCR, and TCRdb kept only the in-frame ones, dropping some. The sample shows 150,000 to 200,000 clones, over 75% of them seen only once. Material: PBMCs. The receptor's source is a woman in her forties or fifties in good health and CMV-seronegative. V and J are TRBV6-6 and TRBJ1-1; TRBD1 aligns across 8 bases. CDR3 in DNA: TGTGCCAGCAAATCCCAGGGGGCAGGGTACACTGAAGCTTTCTTT. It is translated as CASKSQGAGYTEAFF.